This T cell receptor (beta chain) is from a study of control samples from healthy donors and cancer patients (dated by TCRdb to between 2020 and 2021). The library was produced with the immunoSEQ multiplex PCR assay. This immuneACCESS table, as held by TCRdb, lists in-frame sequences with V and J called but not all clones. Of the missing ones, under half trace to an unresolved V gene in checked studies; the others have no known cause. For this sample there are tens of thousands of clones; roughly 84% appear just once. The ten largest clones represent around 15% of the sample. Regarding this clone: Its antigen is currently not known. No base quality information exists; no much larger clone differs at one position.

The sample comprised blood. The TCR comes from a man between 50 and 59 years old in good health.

The DNA sequence is given as TGTGCCAGCTCATACACAGGGCCCGAAGCTTTCTTT. Translated, this is CASSYTGPEAFF. The sequence links TRBV18 to TRBJ1-1; matching of 6 bases hints at TRBD1 as the D gene. The CDR3 starts with the cysteine, ends with the phenylalanine, and has 12 residues. Here the CDR3 DNA is all that survives: 36 bases in frame from base 1. V drops 5 bases and J drops 8 bases, leaving 12 bases in between. The germline V gene supplies CDR1 KGHSH and CDR2 LQKENI. Reference TRBV18 and TRBJ1-1 genes cover what lies past the CDR3, so the full variable domain is NAGVMQNPRHLVRRRGQEARLRCSPMKGHSHVYWYRQLPEEGLKFMVYLQKENIIDESGMPKERFSAEFPKEGPSILRIQQVVRGDSAAYFCASSYTGPEAFFGQGTRLTVV.